One sample yielded the 14 T cell receptor beta chains listed below, sequenced in a study of T cell responses to AZD1222 COVID-19 vaccine. Sequenced by immunoSEQ multiplex PCR; TCRdb stores in-frame clones only, minus some. The sample holds tens of thousands of clones, 80% to 90% seen once. The sequenced sample was peripheral blood, obtained 28 days after the second AZD1222 dose. The receptors originated from an adult who received the AZD1222 COVID-19 vaccine.

V gene TRBV9 combines with J gene TRBJ2-2; D ambiguous. CDR1 SGDLS and CDR2 YYNGEE come from the germline V gene. Deletions cut 0 bases from V and 5 bases from J, with 8 bases between. The CDR3 is 14 amino acids. CDR3 in DNA: TGTGCCAGCAGCGTAGGAGATTTAACCGGGGAGCTGTTTTTT. This sequence encodes CASSVGDLTGELFF.

The chain recombines TRBV11-2 with TRBJ2-7; 7 bases line up with TRBD1. Germline loops: CDR1 SGHAT, CDR2 FQNNGV. The CDR3 runs to 15 residues. The ends lost 1 base at V and 2 bases at J; junction bases unmatched: 5. The CDR3 here is CASSLAGQLPYEQYF. The CDR3 DNA sequence: TGTGCCAGCAGCTTAGCGGGACAGCTGCCCTACGAGCAGTACTTC.

The chain couples TRBV25-1 to TRBJ2-7; tentative D call: TRBD2 (5 bases). This CDR3 is built from 12 residues. CDR1 is MGHDK, CDR2 SYGVNS, per germline. Trimming shortened V by 4 bases and J by 3 bases, and 7 bases separated the two germline ends. CDR3 DNA: TGTGCCAGCAGTGCGGGGATCTACGAGCAGTACTTC. Translated, it gives CASSAGIYEQYF.

J is TRBJ1-3 and V is TRBV18; D remains ambiguous. From germline, CDR1 is KGHSH and CDR2 LQKENI. With 1 base removed from V and 1 base from J, the gap between germline ends came to 11 bases. This CDR3 spans 16 amino acids. The CDR3 loop reads CASSPQGTVSGNTIYF. CDR3 sequence (DNA): TGTGCCAGCTCACCACAGGGCACCGTGTCTGGAAACACCATATATTTT.

This clone has only one observation. The V call is TRBV7-9, the J call TRBJ2-7; either TRBD1 or TRBD2 may fit D (5 bases each). CDR1 SEHNR and CDR2 FQNEAQ come from the germline V gene (reference sequence). The V gene lost 5 bases and the J gene lost 2 bases, with 13 bases spanning the gap. The length of the CDR3 is 14 residues. The CDR3 region is CASSGRDGAYEQYF. In DNA form, the CDR3 reads TGTGCCAGCAGCGGACGGGACGGAGCCTACGAGCAGTACTTC.

This clone has just one count. The chain links TRBV29-1 to TRBJ2-2; unclear D gene. The ends were cut back, 7 bases at V and 2 bases at J, with 17 bases in the middle. This CDR3 is 15 amino acids long. Germline V gives CDR1 SQVTM, CDR2 ANQGSEA. The CDR3 nucleotides are TGCAGCGCTGCAGCACCGCTGGGTAACACCGGGGAGCTGTTTTTT. This translates into CSAAAPLGNTGELFF.

The chain combines TRBV5-1 with TRBJ2-1, with TRBD2 matching 12 bases. The CDR3 is 18 amino acids. Germline lookup yields CDR1 SGHRS and CDR2 YFSETQ. J was trimmed by 6 bases and V by 2 bases; bases with no gene match: 12. CDR3 loop: CASSLRLAGGQGVNEQFF. The CDR3 DNA sequence: TGCGCCAGCAGCTTACGCCTAGCGGGAGGGCAAGGGGTCAATGAGCAGTTCTTC.

CDR3: CASSAGLATDTQYF. CDR3 bases: TGTGCCAGCAGCGCGGGACTAGCGACAGATACGCAGTATTTT. The chain combines TRBV5-5 with TRBJ2-3; 10 bases are a match to TRBD2. The CDR3 spans 14 residues. From germline, CDR1 is SGHKS and CDR2 YYEKEE (reference sequence). After removal of 4 bases from V and 3 bases from J, the junction contained 2 bases not matched to a gene.

The V and J genes are TRBV11-2 and TRBJ1-5, with a weak D call TRBD1 (5 bases). The germline V gene encodes CDR1 SGHAT and CDR2 FQNNGV. The CDR3 has 15 amino acids. Trimming took off 1 base at V and 7 bases at J, with 14 bases between the two ends. Here the CDR3 reads CASSLGRGGGQPQHF. CDR3 in DNA: TGTGCCAGCAGCTTAGGAAGGGGAGGCGGGCAGCCCCAGCATTTT.

This clone has a single count. The V and J genes are TRBV9 and TRBJ2-5; a weak D match, TRBD1 (6 bases). Germline V lookup: CDR1 SGDLS, CDR2 YYNGEE. The V end was cut by 6 bases, the J end by 0 bases, with 6 bases between. The CDR3 loop spans 12 amino acids. CDR3 sequence (DNA): TGTGCCAGCAACAGGGACCAAGAGACCCAGTACTTC. It translates to CASNRDQETQYF.

The V and J genes are TRBV27 and TRBJ2-3, with 8 bases fitting TRBD1. The J segment lost 5 bases and the V segment lost 5 bases, leaving 15 bases of the junction unmatched. The CDR3 has 17 residues. Germline V lookup: CDR1 MNHEY, CDR2 SMNVEV (reference sequence). The CDR3 here is CASSRPSTGETGDTQYF. The CDR3 nucleotides are TGTGCCAGCAGTCGCCCATCGACAGGGGAGACGGGAGATACGCAGTATTTT.

The chain links TRBV9 to TRBJ2-1; 8 nucleotides match TRBD2. The V and J ends lost 3 bases and 7 bases, in that order; junction bases with no gene match: 6. CDR1 is SGDLS and CDR2 is YYNGEE in the germline V gene. The CDR3 totals 14 residues. The CDR3 protein is CASSGLALRNEQFF. The CDR3 DNA sequence: TGTGCCAGCAGCGGACTAGCGTTGAGGAATGAGCAGTTCTTC.

The chain employs TRBV19 and TRBJ1-6; perhaps TRBD1 as D (6 bases). Trimming pared 5 bases from V and 7 bases from J, leaving 12 bases between. The CDR3 spans 14 residues. Germline CDR1 and CDR2: LNHDA and SQIVND (reference sequence). Written as DNA, the CDR3 is TGTGCCAGTAGTGGGAGGCAGGGGAATTCACCCCTCCACTTT. It encodes CASSGRQGNSPLHF.

The V and J genes are TRBV5-5 and TRBJ1-2; 12 nucleotides align to TRBD1. The germline CDR1 and CDR2 sequences are SGHKS and YYEKEE (reference sequence). The V and J ends lost 4 bases and 3 bases, in that order; junction bases with no gene match: 4. This CDR3 is 15 amino acids long. In DNA form, the CDR3 reads TGTGCCAGCAGCGTCGGGACAGGGGGCGACTATGGCTACACCTTC. Residues: CASSVGTGGDYGYTF.